This entry concerns a single T cell receptor (beta chain). Its target is not known. The CDR3 consists of 14 residues. Germline V gene lookup returns CDR1 SGHRS and CDR2 YFSETQ. J gave up 0 bases and V 7 bases, and 3 bases lay outside the gene matches. The data originate from a study of CD8 T cells in ankylosing spondylitis. Findings and limits, study-wide: A TCR beta motif made of about 8 highly homologous variants seemed typical of ankylosing spondylitis blood. Disease-linked clones, CD8+, were relatively rare in peripheral blood. The study looked at matched synovial fluid samples from ankylosing spondylitis patients. Disease-linked clones were reported to be significantly enriched there.

MiXCR was run by TCRdb on the 5' RACE reads, yielding one entry per CDR3 protein. The repertoire holds 220,000 or so distinct CDR3 sequences, with approximately 10% as singletons. The receptor comes from a male donor with ankylosing spondylitis or in good health (not recorded which). Sequences were obtained from blood, either unsorted or a sorted T cell fraction (not recorded which). The V call is TRBV5-1, the J call TRBJ2-2, with 7 bases matching TRBD1. This CDR3 is CASGGQSNTGELFF. CDR3 bases: TGCGCCAGCGGGGGACAGTCGAACACCGGGGAGCTGTTTTTT.